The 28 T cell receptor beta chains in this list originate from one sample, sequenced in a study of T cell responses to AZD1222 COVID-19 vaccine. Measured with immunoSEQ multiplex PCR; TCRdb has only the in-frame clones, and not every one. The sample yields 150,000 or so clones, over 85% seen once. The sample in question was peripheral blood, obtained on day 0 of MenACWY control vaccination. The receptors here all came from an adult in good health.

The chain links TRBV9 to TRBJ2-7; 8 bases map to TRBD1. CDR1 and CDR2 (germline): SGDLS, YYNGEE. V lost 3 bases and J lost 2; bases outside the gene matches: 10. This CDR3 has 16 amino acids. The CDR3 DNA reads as TGTGCCAGCAGCGAACAGTCAGGGGGCTCAGCCTACGAGCAGTACTTC. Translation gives CASSEQSGGSAYEQYF.

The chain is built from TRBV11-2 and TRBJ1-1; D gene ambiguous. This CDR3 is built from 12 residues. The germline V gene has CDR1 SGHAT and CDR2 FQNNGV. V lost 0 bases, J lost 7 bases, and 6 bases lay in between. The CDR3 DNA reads TGTGCCAGCAGCTTAGAATCGGGTGAAGCTTTCTTT. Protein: CASSLESGEAFF.

The CDR3 coding sequence is TGTGCCAGCTCACCACTCGAGACAGGGGGTGCCTACGAGCAGTACTTC. Its translation: CASSPLETGGAYEQYF. The chain carries TRBV18 and TRBJ2-7, with 9 bases aligning to TRBD1. The CDR3 is made up of 16 amino acids. The junction had 6 bases not matched to a gene; V was cut back by 1 base and J by 2 bases. Germline lookup yields CDR1 KGHSH and CDR2 LQKENI.

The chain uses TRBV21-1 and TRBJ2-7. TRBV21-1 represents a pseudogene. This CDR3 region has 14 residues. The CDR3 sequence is CASSRGTWSYEQYF. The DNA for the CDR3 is TGTGCCAGCAGCCGGGGCACCTGGAGCTACGAGCAGTACTTC.

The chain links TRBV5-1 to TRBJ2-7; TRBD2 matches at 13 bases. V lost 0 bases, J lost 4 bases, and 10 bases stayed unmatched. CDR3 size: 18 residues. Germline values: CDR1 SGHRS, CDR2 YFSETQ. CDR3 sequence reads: CASSLARTSGGTGYEQYF. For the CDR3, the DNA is TGCGCCAGCAGCTTGGCCAGGACTAGCGGGGGCACGGGGTACGAGCAGTACTTC. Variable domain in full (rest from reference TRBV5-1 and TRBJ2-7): KAGVTQTPRYLIKTRGQQVTLSCSPISGHRSVSWYQQTPGQGLQFLFEYFSETQRNKGNFPGRFSGRQFSNSRSEMNVSTLELGDSALYLCASSLARTSGGTGYEQYFGPGTRLTVT.

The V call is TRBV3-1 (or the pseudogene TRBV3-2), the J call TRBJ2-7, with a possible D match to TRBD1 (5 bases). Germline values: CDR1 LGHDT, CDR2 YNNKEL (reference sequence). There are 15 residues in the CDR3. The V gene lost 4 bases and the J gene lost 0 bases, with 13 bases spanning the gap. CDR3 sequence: CASSPAQESSYEQYF. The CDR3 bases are TGTGCCAGCAGCCCAGCACAGGAGTCCTCCTACGAGCAGTACTTC.

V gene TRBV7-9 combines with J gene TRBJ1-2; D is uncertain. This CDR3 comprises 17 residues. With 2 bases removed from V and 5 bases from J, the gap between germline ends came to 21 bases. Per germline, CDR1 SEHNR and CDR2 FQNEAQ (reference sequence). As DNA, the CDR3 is TGTGCCAGCAGCTTATCCCTATCCCCCGCGGGAGTATATGGCTACACCTTC. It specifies CASSLSLSPAGVYGYTF.

DNA of the CDR3: TGTGCCAGCAGTTTGGTGGGGAGCACAGATACGCAGTATTTT. It yields the protein CASSLVGSTDTQYF. The chain carries TRBV28 and TRBJ2-3; D remains ambiguous. The V gene lost 3 bases and the J gene lost 0 bases, with 7 bases spanning the gap. The CDR3 spans 14 residues. Germline V gene lookup returns CDR1 MDHEN and CDR2 SYDVKM.

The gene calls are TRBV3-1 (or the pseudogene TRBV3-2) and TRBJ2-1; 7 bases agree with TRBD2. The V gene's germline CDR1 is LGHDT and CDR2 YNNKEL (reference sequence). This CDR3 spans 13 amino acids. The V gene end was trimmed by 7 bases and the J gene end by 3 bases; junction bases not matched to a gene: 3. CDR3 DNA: TGTGCCAGCACCCCTAGCGGCTACAATGAGCAGTTCTTC. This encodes CASTPSGYNEQFF.

This CDR3 reads CASSVEDSPYEQYF. CDR3 bases: TGTGCCAGCAGCGTAGAGGACAGCCCCTACGAGCAGTACTTC. This chain links TRBV9 with TRBJ2-7; tentatively, D is TRBD1 (6 bases). Germline-derived CDR1 and CDR2 are SGDLS and YYNGEE. The V end lost 0 bases, the J end lost 2 bases, and 9 bases lay between the germline ends. There are 14 residues in the CDR3.

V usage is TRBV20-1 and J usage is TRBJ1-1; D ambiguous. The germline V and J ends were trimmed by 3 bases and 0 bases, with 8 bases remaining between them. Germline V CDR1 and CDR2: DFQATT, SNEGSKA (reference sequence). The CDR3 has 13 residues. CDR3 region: CSASPDMNTEAFF. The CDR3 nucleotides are TGCAGTGCTAGTCCAGACATGAACACTGAAGCTTTCTTT.

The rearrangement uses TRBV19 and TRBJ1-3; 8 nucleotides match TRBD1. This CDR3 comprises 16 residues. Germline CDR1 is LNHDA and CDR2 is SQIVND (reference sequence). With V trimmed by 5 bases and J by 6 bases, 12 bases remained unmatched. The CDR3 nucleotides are TGTGCCAGTAGTCCGCGGACAGGGTATAGAGTAAACACCATATATTTT. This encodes CASSPRTGYRVNTIYF.

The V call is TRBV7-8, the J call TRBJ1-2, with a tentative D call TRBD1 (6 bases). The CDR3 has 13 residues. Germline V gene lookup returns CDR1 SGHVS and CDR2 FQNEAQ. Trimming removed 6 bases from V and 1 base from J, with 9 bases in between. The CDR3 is CASSSRGNYGYTF. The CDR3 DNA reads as TGTGCCAGCAGTTCCAGGGGTAACTATGGCTACACCTTC.

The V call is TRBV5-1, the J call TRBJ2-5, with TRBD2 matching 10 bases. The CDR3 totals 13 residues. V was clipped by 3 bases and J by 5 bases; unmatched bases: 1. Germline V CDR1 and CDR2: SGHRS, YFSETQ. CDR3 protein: CASSSGLAETQYF. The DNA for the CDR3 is TGCGCCAGCAGCTCGGGACTAGCGGAGACCCAGTACTTC.

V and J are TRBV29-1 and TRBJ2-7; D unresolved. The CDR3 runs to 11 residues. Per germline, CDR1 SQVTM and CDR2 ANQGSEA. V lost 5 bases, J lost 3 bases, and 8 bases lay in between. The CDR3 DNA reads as TGCAGCGTTATTCGGCACTACGAGCAGTACTTC. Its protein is CSVIRHYEQYF.

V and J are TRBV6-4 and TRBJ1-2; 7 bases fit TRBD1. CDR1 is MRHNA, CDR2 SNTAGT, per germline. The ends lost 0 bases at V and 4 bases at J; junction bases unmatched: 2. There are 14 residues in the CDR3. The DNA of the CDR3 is TGTGCCAGCAGTGACTCGACAGGGAGCTATGGCTACACCTTC. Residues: CASSDSTGSYGYTF.

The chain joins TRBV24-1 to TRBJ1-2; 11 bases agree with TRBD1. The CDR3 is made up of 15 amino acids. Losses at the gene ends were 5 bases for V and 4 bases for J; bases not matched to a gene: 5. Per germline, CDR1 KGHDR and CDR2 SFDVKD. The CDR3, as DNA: TGTGCCACCAGTGCCAGGACAGGGGGCATCTATGGCTACACCTTC. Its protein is CATSARTGGIYGYTF.

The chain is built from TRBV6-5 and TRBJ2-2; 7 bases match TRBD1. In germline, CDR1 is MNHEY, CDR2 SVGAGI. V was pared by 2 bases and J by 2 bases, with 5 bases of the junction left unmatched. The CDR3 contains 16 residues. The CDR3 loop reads CASSYGTETNTGELFF. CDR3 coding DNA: TGTGCCAGCAGTTACGGGACAGAAACCAACACCGGGGAGCTGTTTTTT.

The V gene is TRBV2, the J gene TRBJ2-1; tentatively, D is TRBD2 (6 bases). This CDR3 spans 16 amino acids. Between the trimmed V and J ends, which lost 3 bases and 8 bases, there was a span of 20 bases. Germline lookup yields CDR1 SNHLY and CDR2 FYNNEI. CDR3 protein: CASSEGGYSTSDEQFF. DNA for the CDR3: TGTGCCAGCAGTGAGGGGGGTTATAGTACCTCCGATGAGCAGTTCTTC.

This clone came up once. Here the CDR3 DNA reads TGTGCCAGTAGTCTCTCCGGGACTTCGGGCACTGAAGCTTTCTTT. This gives the protein CASSLSGTSGTEAFF. V gene TRBV19 combines with J gene TRBJ1-1; D is perhaps TRBD1 (5 bases). The ends were cut back, 5 bases at V and 4 bases at J, with 17 bases in the middle. Germline V gives CDR1 LNHDA, CDR2 SQIVND (reference sequence). The CDR3 has 15 residues.

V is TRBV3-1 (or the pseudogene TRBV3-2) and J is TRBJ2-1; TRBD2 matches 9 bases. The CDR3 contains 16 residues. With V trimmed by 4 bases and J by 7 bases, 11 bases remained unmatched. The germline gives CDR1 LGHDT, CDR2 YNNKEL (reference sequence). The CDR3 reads CASSPGASGNWNEQFF. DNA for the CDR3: TGTGCCAGCAGCCCCGGCGCTAGCGGGAATTGGAATGAGCAGTTCTTC.

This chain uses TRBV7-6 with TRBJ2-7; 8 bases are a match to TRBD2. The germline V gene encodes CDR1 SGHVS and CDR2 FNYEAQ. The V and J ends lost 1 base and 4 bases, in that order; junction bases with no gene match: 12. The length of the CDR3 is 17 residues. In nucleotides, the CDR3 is TGTGCCAGCAGCTTAGGACCTCCTAGCGGGCAGAGATACGAGCAGTACTTC. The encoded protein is CASSLGPPSGQRYEQYF.

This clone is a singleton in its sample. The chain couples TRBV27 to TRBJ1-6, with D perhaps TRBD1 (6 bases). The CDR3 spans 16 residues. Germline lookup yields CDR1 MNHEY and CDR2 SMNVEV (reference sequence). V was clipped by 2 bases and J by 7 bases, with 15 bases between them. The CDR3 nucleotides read TGTGCCAGCAGTTTAGACGGTACAGGGTCGAATTCACCCCTCCACTTT. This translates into CASSLDGTGSNSPLHF.

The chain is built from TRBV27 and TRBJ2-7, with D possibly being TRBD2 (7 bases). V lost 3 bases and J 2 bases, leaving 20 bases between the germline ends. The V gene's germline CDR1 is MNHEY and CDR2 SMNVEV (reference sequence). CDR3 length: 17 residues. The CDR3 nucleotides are TGTGCCAGCAGTTTGAAGCTGGGGGGGGCGGTTCCCTACGAGCAGTACTTC. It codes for CASSLKLGGAVPYEQYF.

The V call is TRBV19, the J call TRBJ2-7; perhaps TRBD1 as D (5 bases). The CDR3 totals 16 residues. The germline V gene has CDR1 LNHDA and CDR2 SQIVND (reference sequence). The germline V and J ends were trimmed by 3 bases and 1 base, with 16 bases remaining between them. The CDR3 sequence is CASSMLQGIGSYEQYF. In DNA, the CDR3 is TGTGCCAGTAGTATGCTGCAGGGTATTGGATCCTACGAGCAGTACTTC. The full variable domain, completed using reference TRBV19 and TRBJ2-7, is DGGITQSPKYLFRKEGQNVTLSCEQNLNHDAMYWYRQDPGQGLRLIYYSQIVNDFQKGDIAEGYSVSREKKESFPLTVTSAQKNPTAFYLCASSMLQGIGSYEQYFGPGTRLTVT.

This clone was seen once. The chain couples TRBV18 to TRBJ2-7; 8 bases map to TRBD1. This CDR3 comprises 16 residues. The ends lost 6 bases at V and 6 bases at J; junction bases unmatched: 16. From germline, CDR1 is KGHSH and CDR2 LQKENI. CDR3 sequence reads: CASSPSNTGGGGEQYF. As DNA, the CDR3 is TGTGCCAGCTCCCCCTCGAACACAGGGGGTGGGGGCGAGCAGTACTTC.

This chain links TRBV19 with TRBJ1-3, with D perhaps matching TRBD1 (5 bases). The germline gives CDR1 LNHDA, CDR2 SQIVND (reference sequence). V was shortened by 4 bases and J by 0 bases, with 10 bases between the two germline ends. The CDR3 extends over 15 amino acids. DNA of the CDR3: TGTGCCAGTAGTAAGGGACTGCTCTCTGGAAACACCATATATTTT. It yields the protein CASSKGLLSGNTIYF.

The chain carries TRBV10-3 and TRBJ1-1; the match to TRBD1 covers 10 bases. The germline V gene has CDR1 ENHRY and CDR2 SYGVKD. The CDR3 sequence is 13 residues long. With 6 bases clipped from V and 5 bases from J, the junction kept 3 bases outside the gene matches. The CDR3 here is CAISGTGETEAFF. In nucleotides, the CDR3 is TGTGCCATCAGCGGGACAGGGGAGACTGAAGCTTTCTTT.